The 11 T cell receptor beta chains below come from one sample, sequenced in a study of blood T cell repertoires in COVID-19. Sequenced by immunoSEQ multiplex PCR; TCRdb stores in-frame clones only, minus some. Of about 48,000 clones detected, 75% to 90% appear once; the ten largest clones hold 15% to 18%. Sequenced sample: peripheral blood. All receptors derive from a human donor in a cohort sampled during active COVID-19. The donor label of this sample is uncertain.

The gene calls are TRBV4-1 and TRBJ1-2, with 7 bases identical to TRBD1. This CDR3 spans 18 amino acids. After removal of 4 bases from V and 0 bases from J, the junction contained 14 bases not matched to a gene. CDR1 and CDR2 (germline): MGHRA, YSYEKL. The CDR3 DNA is TGCGCCAGCAGCCCCGGAGGGGGCGAGGTACGTCCTAACTATGGCTACACCTTC. Translation gives CASSPGGGEVRPNYGYTF.

The rearrangement joins TRBV28 to TRBJ2-3, with 10 bases that match TRBD1. The J segment lost 1 base and the V segment lost 4 bases, leaving 2 bases of the junction unmatched. Per the germline V gene, CDR1 is MDHEN and CDR2 is SYDVKM. The CDR3 sequence is 15 residues long. CDR3 loop: CASSWGTGGTDTQYF. CDR3 coding DNA: TGTGCCAGCAGTTGGGGGACAGGGGGCACAGATACGCAGTATTTT.

The CDR3 nucleotides are TGTGCCAGCAGCTTAGCGCGGGCAGGGGGTAATGAAAAACTGTTTTTT. It specifies CASSLARAGGNEKLFF. The rearrangement uses TRBV7-9 and TRBJ1-4; TRBD1 matches 7 bases. CDR3 length: 16 residues. CDR1 is SEHNR, CDR2 FQNEAQ, per germline (reference sequence). Trimming took 0 bases from V and 4 from J; bases not matched to a gene: 5.

J is TRBJ2-3 and V is TRBV6-6, with a tentative D call TRBD1 (6 bases). The CDR3 is made up of 14 amino acids. Germline assignment: CDR1 MNHNY and CDR2 SVGAGI (reference sequence). The V gene lost 6 bases and the J gene lost 0 bases, with 10 bases spanning the gap. CDR3 nucleotides: TGTGCCAGCAGCCAACAGGGTAGCACAGATACGCAGTATTTT. Encoded protein: CASSQQGSTDTQYF.

This chain uses TRBV7-9 with TRBJ2-7; 7 positions agree with TRBD1. Germline lookup yields CDR1 SEHNR and CDR2 FQNEAQ (reference sequence). This CDR3 spans 14 amino acids. Trimming removed 3 bases from V and 5 bases from J; junction bases left unmatched: 7. The CDR3 sequence: CASSFDRDNDEQYF. CDR3 DNA: TGTGCCAGCAGCTTTGACAGGGATAACGACGAGCAGTACTTC.

The genes are TRBV12-2 and TRBJ2-1; the D call of TRBD2 is as the table states it, not checked on the DNA. TRBV12-2 is classified as a pseudogene. The CDR3 runs 17 residues. In DNA, the CDR3 is TGTGCAAGTCGCTTTCGCCCCGGGACTCCCACCTACAATGAGCAGTTCTTC. Translation: CASRFRPGTPTYNEQFF.

The rearrangement links TRBV3-1 (or the pseudogene TRBV3-2) to TRBJ1-6; the match to TRBD1 covers 7 bases. V gave up 4 bases and J gave up 7 bases; unmatched junction bases: 4. Germline CDR1 and CDR2: LGHDT and YNNKEL (reference sequence). There are 14 residues in the CDR3. The CDR3 DNA follows: TGTGCCAGCAGCCGGGACAGTAAAAATTCACCCCTCCACTTT. This sequence encodes CASSRDSKNSPLHF.

The chain uses TRBV11-2 and TRBJ1-3; no clear D. CDR1 and CDR2 (germline): SGHAT, FQNNGV. V shed 3 bases and J shed 0 bases, with 18 bases lying between them. The CDR3 contains 18 residues. The CDR3 loop is CASSFASRMGGSGNTIYF. The CDR3 DNA reads TGTGCCAGCAGCTTCGCCTCGAGGATGGGAGGCTCTGGAAACACCATATATTTT.

V and J are TRBV21-1 and TRBJ2-5; the table gives TRBD1 as D, unverified against the DNA. TRBV21-1 corresponds to a pseudogene. The CDR3 runs 15 residues. This CDR3 reads CASSKVPDSQETQYF. As DNA, the CDR3 is TGTGCCAGCAGCAAAGTCCCGGACAGCCAAGAGACCCAGTACTTC.

This clone was observed a handful of times. J is TRBJ1-6 and V is TRBV4-1; 7 bases match TRBD1. This CDR3 is built from 16 residues. CDR1 is MGHRA, CDR2 YSYEKL, per germline. V trimming: 1 base; J trimming: 4 bases; junction bases outside the gene matches: 4. The CDR3 spells CASSQVPGGYNSPLHF. For the CDR3, the DNA is TGCGCCAGCAGCCAAGTTCCAGGGGGGTATAATTCACCCCTCCACTTT.

The gene calls are TRBV7-3 and TRBJ1-1; unclear D gene. Trimming removed 5 bases at V and 1 base at J, with 8 bases between. Germline-derived CDR1 and CDR2 are SGHTA and FQGTGA. There are 13 residues in the CDR3. CDR3 protein: CASSLYSNTEAFF. CDR3 DNA: TGTGCCAGCAGCCTGTATTCGAACACTGAAGCTTTCTTT.